This T cell receptor (beta chain) stems from a study of T-cell reconstitution after alpha-beta-depleted transplantation in children. V lost 6 bases and J lost 7, with 18 bases in between. In germline, CDR1 is SGHTA, CDR2 FQGNSA. The CDR3 runs to 14 residues. Preparation of the TCRbeta library was carried out with unique molecular identifiers. One entry per CDR3 protein results from TCRdb running MiXCR on the PCR reads. The table includes 380,000 or so distinct CDR3 sequences, about an eighth detected once. Sequenced here: PBMCs, sampled from the stem cell graft. This sequence joins TRBV7-2 and TRBJ1-2; D unresolved. The TCR comes from a human donor who donated a stem cell graft to a child with Fanconi anemia. The CDR3 here is CASSPTRQVGGYTF. CDR3 in DNA: TGTGCCAGCAGTCCCACTCGGCAGGTTGGTGGCTACACCTTC.